These 16 T cell receptor beta chains were all obtained from the same sample, sequenced in a study of blood T cell repertoires in COVID-19. Method: immunoSEQ multiplex PCR; TCRdb's copy keeps in-frame clones and lacks some. The sample has 300,000 or so clones; roughly 88% are singletons. Sequencing used peripheral blood. The receptors originated from a woman aged 25 to 39 with COVID-19, enrolled during active disease.

J is TRBJ1-2 and V is TRBV6-5; D is ambiguous. The V end lost 10 bases, the J end lost 6 bases, and 12 bases lay between the germline ends. CDR3 size: 11 residues. Germline V lookup: CDR1 MNHEY, CDR2 SVGAGI. CDR3 nucleotides: TGTGCCACCAAAACACGGGATGGCTACACCTTC. Its protein product is CATKTRDGYTF.

The rearrangement links TRBV5-4 to TRBJ1-2; D call uncertain. CDR3 length: 15 residues. The ends were cut back, 1 base at V and 4 bases at J, with 14 bases in the middle. Germline V gives CDR1 SGHNT, CDR2 YYREEE (reference sequence). The CDR3 nucleotides are TGTGCCAGCAGCTTGAGTCCAGCGGGGAGCTATGGCTACACCTTC. Translated: CASSLSPAGSYGYTF.

The rearrangement joins TRBV27 to TRBJ1-1; D remains unclear. This CDR3 comprises 15 residues. Germline CDR1 MNHEY, CDR2 SMNVEV (reference sequence). Trimming stripped 6 bases from V and 0 bases from J, with 14 bases between. The CDR3, as DNA: TGTGCCAGCAGCCAAGGAGGCGTCCTGAACACTGAAGCTTTCTTT. Protein sequence: CASSQGGVLNTEAFF.

V usage is TRBV3-1 (or the pseudogene TRBV3-2) and J usage is TRBJ1-4; 7 nucleotides agree with TRBD1. Germline CDR1 is LGHDT and CDR2 is YNNKEL (reference sequence). The J segment lost 5 bases and the V segment lost 3 bases, leaving 6 bases of the junction unmatched. The CDR3 has 15 amino acids. CDR3 bases: TGTGCCAGCAGCCACAAACGACAGGGAAATGAAAAACTGTTTTTT. This translates into CASSHKRQGNEKLFF.

This rearrangement joins TRBV20-1 to TRBJ1-6; D unclear. The CDR3 consists of 10 residues. V lost 8 bases and J 6 bases, leaving 5 bases between the germline ends. CDR1 is DFQATT and CDR2 is SNEGSKA in the germline V gene (reference sequence). As DNA, the CDR3 is TGCAGTTTCTTTAATTCACCCCTCCACTTT. As protein: CSFFNSPLHF.

To note about this clone: Other DNA sequences within the sample encode an identical CDR3. The chain has TRBV5-4 and TRBJ2-7; the D gene is possibly TRBD1 (5 bases). There are 12 residues in the CDR3. In germline, CDR1 is SGHNT, CDR2 YYREEE (reference sequence). V was clipped by 1 base and J by 6 bases, with 8 bases between them. The CDR3 DNA reads as TGTGCCAGCAGCTTGATTAGGGGCGAGCAGTACTTC. As protein: CASSLIRGEQYF.

The chain is built from TRBV11-2 and TRBJ1-5; 7 nucleotides agree with TRBD1. The germline CDR1 and CDR2 sequences are SGHAT and FQNNGV. The V and J ends lost 1 base and 2 bases, in that order; junction bases with no gene match: 5. This CDR3 is 16 amino acids long. CDR3 sequence (DNA): TGTGCCAGCAGCTTAGGATGGGACAGCCGCAATCAGCCCCAGCATTTT. It translates to CASSLGWDSRNQPQHF.

Only a few counts were recorded for this clone. The chain is built from TRBV6-5 and TRBJ1-1; TRBD1 matches at 8 bases. Germline CDR1 reads MNHEY; CDR2 reads SVGAGI. The CDR3 has 14 amino acids. Trimming cost V 4 bases and J 7 bases; bases outside gene matches: 8. This CDR3 is CASSFDRGGGEAFF. The CDR3 nucleotides are TGTGCCAGCAGTTTCGACAGGGGAGGGGGTGAAGCTTTCTTT.

V usage is TRBV25-1 and J usage is TRBJ1-5; the D is unclear. Per germline, CDR1 MGHDK and CDR2 SYGVNS. The CDR3 length is 12 residues. Between the trimmed V and J ends, which lost 8 bases and 1 base, there was a span of 6 bases. CDR3 sequence: CASSQSNQPQHF. CDR3 coding DNA: TGTGCCAGCTCTCAGAGCAATCAGCCCCAGCATTTT.

The genes are TRBV11-2 and TRBJ2-2; 12 nucleotides line up with TRBD2. The CDR3 is 15 residues long. V dropped 5 bases and J dropped 6; count of bases not matched to a gene: 4. Germline CDR1 SGHAT, CDR2 FQNNGV. This CDR3 is CASSRLAGAAGELFF. CDR3 in DNA: TGTGCCAGCAGCCGACTAGCGGGAGCGGCCGGGGAGCTGTTTTTT.

The rearrangement links TRBV2 to TRBJ1-1, with a weak D call TRBD1 (5 bases). V was cut by 1 base and J by 4 bases, with 13 bases left in between. This CDR3 has 15 residues. The V gene's germline CDR1 is SNHLY and CDR2 FYNNEI. For the CDR3, the DNA is TGTGCCAGCAGTGAAGATCGGTCCGGGGGCACTGAAGCTTTCTTT. Protein sequence: CASSEDRSGGTEAFF.

This rearrangement joins TRBV6-1 to TRBJ2-1; 9 nucleotides agree with TRBD1. After removal of 4 bases from V and 7 bases from J, the junction contained 11 bases not matched to a gene. Germline V CDR1 and CDR2: MNHNS, SASEGT. This CDR3 is built from 16 residues. Here the CDR3 reads CASSVLRGQGGNEQFF. CDR3 in DNA: TGTGCCAGCAGTGTTTTGAGGGGACAGGGAGGGAATGAGCAGTTCTTC.

The chain uses TRBV19 and TRBJ2-7, with a weak D call TRBD1 (6 bases). V was clipped by 2 bases and J by 4 bases, with 21 bases between them. Germline lookup yields CDR1 LNHDA and CDR2 SQIVND (reference sequence). The CDR3 runs to 17 residues. CDR3 sequence (DNA): TGTGCCAGTAGTATAATGGCAGCCGCAGGGGAAGGTTACGAGCAGTACTTC. Translated: CASSIMAAAGEGYEQYF.

As regards this clone: Other nucleotide sequences from this sample produce the same CDR3. The CDR3 spells CAISGQNTGELFF. In nucleotides, the CDR3 is TGTGCCATCAGTGGACAGAACACCGGGGAGCTGTTTTTT. V usage is TRBV10-3 and J usage is TRBJ2-2, with D uncertain. Trimming stripped 4 bases from V and 1 base from J, with 4 bases between. Germline CDR1 ENHRY, CDR2 SYGVKD. This CDR3 region has 13 residues.

With regard to this clone: At the DNA level, this CDR3 is encoded by other sequences in the same sample as well. The chain carries TRBV10-3 and TRBJ1-1; tentatively, D is TRBD1 (5 bases). V shed 2 bases and J shed 3 bases, with 7 bases lying between them. The germline CDR1 and CDR2 sequences are ENHRY and SYGVKD. CDR3 length: 13 residues. CDR3: CAISETGDTEAFF. In DNA form, the CDR3 reads TGTGCCATCAGTGAGACAGGTGACACTGAAGCTTTCTTT.

The rearrangement links TRBV11-2 to TRBJ2-7; perhaps TRBD1 as D (6 bases). The V gene's germline CDR1 is SGHAT and CDR2 FQNNGV. V lost 1 base and J 4 bases, leaving 8 bases between the germline ends. The CDR3 runs to 13 residues. The CDR3 is CASSLVRGYEQYF. In nucleotides, the CDR3 is TGTGCCAGCAGCTTAGTCAGGGGTTACGAGCAGTACTTC.